The clone carrying this T cell receptor (beta chain) came up many times. From the RT-PCR reads, TCRdb called clonotypes with MiXCR, one entry per CDR3 protein. This repertoire shows 920,000 or so distinct CDR3 sequences, 15% to 20% found once; its top ten account for around 6%. This specimen comes from a study of patients and donors after allogeneic stem cell transplantation. Germline V gene data show CDR1 as MGHRA and CDR2 as YSYEKL. V dropped 7 bases and J dropped 4; count of bases not matched to a gene: 15. There are 17 residues in the CDR3. The chain employs TRBV4-1 and TRBJ2-1, with 8 bases identical to TRBD2. Input material: blood, either unsorted or a sorted T cell fraction (not recorded which). This receptor was obtained from a human donor who was either an allogeneic HSCT recipient or a stem cell or donor lymphocyte infusion donor (not recorded which). It is not recorded whose cells these are; they may come from a transplant donor. CDR3 residues: CASTTHPAGALYNEQFF. CDR3 DNA sequence: TGCGCCAGCACTACCCACCCAGCGGGAGCGTTATACAATGAGCAGTTCTTC.